The clone carrying this TCR beta chain was seen many times. The antigen is unknown. The sample belongs to a study of molecular identifiers for immune sequencing clone quantification. Study conclusions and caveats: Single-cell amounts of spiked Jurkat TCR RNA were reportedly detectable among approximately 970,000 naive cells. Sizes of clones that are highly expanded could be underestimated (if identical TCR molecules share a barcode).

TCRdb reprocessed the PCR reads with MiXCR, giving one entry per CDR3 protein. The sample lists 460,000 or so distinct CDR3 sequences, about a fifth occurring once. Naive CD8 T cells underwent sorting with the CD8+CD4-CCR7+CD45RA+ definition. Per germline, CDR1 SNHLY and CDR2 FYNNEI. The V end was cut by 0 bases, the J end by 9 bases, with 9 bases between. The CDR3 has 13 amino acids. Sequencing input: naive CD8+ T cells from blood, with Jurkat cell RNA spiked in. Subset specified: FACS-sorted CD8+CD4-CCR7+CD45RA+ naive T cells. The J gene is TRBJ1-5, the V gene TRBV2; D is unclear. This clonotype was obtained from a human donor in good health. Some libraries in this study had Jurkat cell RNA spiked in. The CDR3 region has the DNA TGTGCCAGCAGTGAAGCGCAAGGTTGGCCCCAGCATTTT. It specifies CASSEAQGWPQHF.